Included here is one T cell receptor (beta chain) sequence, with context. It was during active infection that Seattle patients were enrolled and then longitudinally followed. This entry comes from a study of blood T cell repertoires in COVID-19. Whole-study context: Material from acute and convalescent COVID-19 was sourced from the United States, Italy and Spain. Nucleic acid was either cDNA or gDNA, and it came from T cells, B-cell-depleted T cells, or PBMCs.

V was trimmed by 2 bases and J by 4 bases, leaving 15 bases between them. In germline, CDR1 is MDHEN, CDR2 SYDVKM. The CDR3 length is 15 residues. Per the original methods: Reference gene primers were amplified, and this amplification served to estimate nucleated cell counts. Only in-frame clones appear in the TCRdb table, and some are missing; sequencing was by immunoSEQ multiplex PCR. V, J and clone size derive from that table, while D and trimming were established from the DNA sequence. The sample lists fewer than 700,000 clones, roughly nine tenths occurring once. Sequenced: peripheral blood. The chain couples TRBV28 to TRBJ2-7; D is possibly TRBD1 (6 bases). The receptor comes from a woman between 45 and 65 years old with COVID-19, enrolled during active disease. CDR3 nucleotide sequence: TGTGCCAGCAGTTTACCCGGGACACCCAAATACGAGCAGTACTTC. This codes for CASSLPGTPKYEQYF.